The T cell receptor beta chain under discussion was sequenced for a study of blood T cell repertoires in COVID-19. Overall study context: T cells, B-cell-depleted T cells, or PBMCs provided the cDNA or gDNA that served as material.

This CDR3 comprises 15 residues. Per the original data handling: Reference gene primer amplification yielded estimated nucleated cell counts. Assay used: immunoSEQ multiplex PCR; TCRdb lists only in-frame clones, some missing. The V and J calls and clone size come from that table; D and trimming were worked out from the DNA. The table lists 140,000 to 150,000 clones, around 90% of them singletons, with around 1.9% in the top ten. This chain uses TRBV21-1 with TRBJ2-7; TRBD1, as called in the table, went unchecked against the DNA. TRBV21-1 is described as a pseudogene. The sequencing sample was made of peripheral blood. This TCR derives from a man in his 70s with acute or convalescent COVID-19. Written as DNA, the CDR3 is TGTGCCAGCAGCGGAACAGGGGGTACATTCAACGAGCAGTACTTC. Residues: CASSGTGGTFNEQYF.